These 13 T cell receptor beta chains came from one sample sequenced in a study of PD-1 blockade in mismatch repair-deficient tumors (dated by TCRdb to 2017 to 2019). Library preparation was by the immunoSEQ multiplex PCR assay. As stored in TCRdb, this immuneACCESS dataset retains in-frame rearrangements with V and J assigned. A fraction of the clones does not appear; measured against another copy, unresolved V genes explain less than half of the discrepancy, and the remainder lacks a known reason. Here the sample has around 120,000 clones; roughly 90% occur a single time. The biggest ten clones account for approximately 12% of the sample. This sample comprised peripheral blood, obtained about 17 months after starting pembrolizumab. These receptors all stem from an adult with mismatch repair-deficient cancer.

V is TRBV11-2 and J is TRBJ2-1, with TRBD2 matching over 9 bases. J was trimmed by 10 bases and V by 1 base; bases with no gene match: 8. Germline V CDR1 and CDR2: SGHAT, FQNNGV. The CDR3 contains 15 residues. The CDR3 nucleotides read TGTGCCAGCAGCTTAGGCGTCGGCGGGAGGGGAGAGCAGTTCTTC. It encodes CASSLGVGGRGEQFF.

The chain carries TRBV7-8 and TRBJ2-1; D uncertain. The CDR3 loop spans 13 amino acids. V was cut by 1 base and J by 10 bases, with 11 bases left in between. Germline values: CDR1 SGHVS, CDR2 FQNEAQ. The chain's CDR3 is CASSLGPRWEQFF. The CDR3, as DNA: TGTGCCAGCAGCTTAGGGCCCAGGTGGGAGCAGTTCTTC.

This chain links TRBV13 with TRBJ2-5, with D possibly TRBD2 on 7 matching bases. The V end lost 1 base, the J end lost 5 bases, and 11 bases lay between the germline ends. CDR3 length: 14 amino acids. CDR1 is PRHDT and CDR2 is FYEKMQ in the germline V gene (reference sequence). CDR3 nucleotides: TGTGCCAGCAGCTTAGCCGGGGGGCGTGAGACCCAGTACTTC. As protein: CASSLAGGRETQYF.

This clone occurred once. The conserved phenylalanine or tryptophan normally closing the CDR3 is absent here, so this likely arose from a read error. The chain employs TRBV29-1 and TRBJ1-2; no definite D call. Germline loops: CDR1 SQVTM, CDR2 ANQGSEA. This CDR3 has 12 residues. With 7 bases removed from V and 0 bases from J, the gap between germline ends came to 9 bases. CDR3: CSAKSTNYGYTL. CDR3 DNA: TGCAGCGCTAAAAGTACTAACTATGGCTACACCCTC.

The chain carries TRBV19 and TRBJ2-7; D may be TRBD2 (7 bases). The V end lost 8 bases, the J end lost 2 bases, and 25 bases lay between the germline ends. Germline loops: CDR1 LNHDA, CDR2 SQIVND (reference sequence). This CDR3 spans 17 amino acids. In nucleotides, the CDR3 is TGTGCCAGTCTAAGGGGGGGCTACGCGGGGCGCCCCTACGAGCAGTACTTC. Its translation: CASLRGGYAGRPYEQYF.

This clone was counted between two and nine times. V and J are TRBV11-2 and TRBJ2-3; the match to TRBD1 covers 8 bases. Germline CDR1 reads SGHAT; CDR2 reads FQNNGV. The V and J ends lost 5 bases and 2 bases, in that order; junction bases with no gene match: 3. The CDR3 contains 14 residues. The CDR3 DNA is TGTGCCAGCAGCCGACAGGGGTACACAGATACGCAGTATTTT. Translation: CASSRQGYTDTQYF.

This chain joins TRBV7-8 and TRBJ1-5; D perhaps matches TRBD1 (5 bases). V dropped 5 bases and J dropped 5 bases, with 19 bases sitting between them. The CDR3 consists of 16 residues. Germline lookup yields CDR1 SGHVS and CDR2 FQNEAQ. The CDR3: CASSPSAGGSYQPQHF. DNA of the CDR3: TGTGCCAGCAGCCCCTCGGCCGGGGGGTCCTATCAGCCCCAGCATTTT.

The chain carries TRBV27 and TRBJ2-1; D unclear. V was cut by 2 bases and J by 9 bases, with 11 bases left in between. In germline, CDR1 is MNHEY, CDR2 SMNVEV (reference sequence). The CDR3 is made up of 13 amino acids. CDR3 loop: CASSLGSAIEQFF. The CDR3 DNA reads as TGTGCCAGCAGTTTAGGGTCAGCCATTGAGCAGTTCTTC.

CDR3 sequence reads: CASSQGGTSGTYEQYF. CDR3 bases: TGCGCCAGCAGCCAAGGAGGGACTAGCGGGACCTACGAGCAGTACTTC. The genes are TRBV4-3 and TRBJ2-7; 13 bases are a match to TRBD2. The V and J ends lost 1 base and 2 bases, in that order; junction bases with no gene match: 2. Germline loops: CDR1 LGHNA, CDR2 YSLEER. The CDR3 has 16 amino acids.

The CDR3 loop reads CASSLGPNTEAFF. The CDR3 DNA is TGTGCCAGCAGTCTTGGACCGAACACTGAAGCTTTCTTT. The chain uses TRBV5-5 and TRBJ1-1; D call uncertain. The CDR3 extends over 13 amino acids. In germline, CDR1 is SGHKS, CDR2 YYEKEE (reference sequence). Trimming pared 5 bases from V and 1 base from J, leaving 9 bases between.

The V call is TRBV2, the J call TRBJ2-1; 9 bases match TRBD1. The V segment lost 9 bases and the J segment 5 bases; nucleotides outside the gene matches: 11. Germline V CDR1 and CDR2: SNHLY, FYNNEI. The CDR3 is 15 amino acids. In nucleotides, the CDR3 is TGTGCCAGGAGTATCCCGGGACAGGGACACAATGAGCAGTTCTTC. This encodes CARSIPGQGHNEQFF.

V gene TRBV4-1 combines with J gene TRBJ2-1; 9 positions match TRBD1. The CDR3 contains 16 residues. Germline CDR1 and CDR2: MGHRA and YSYEKL. Germline trimming cut 4 bases from V and 5 bases from J; bases unmatched to any gene: 9. The CDR3 spells CASSRLDRGFDNEQFF. CDR3 DNA sequence: TGCGCCAGCAGCCGGCTAGACAGGGGGTTTGACAATGAGCAGTTCTTC.

The J gene is TRBJ1-1, the V gene TRBV29-1, with TRBD1 matching 7 bases. Germline CDR1 is SQVTM and CDR2 is ANQGSEA. The CDR3 contains 13 residues. V gave up 2 bases and J gave up 6 bases; unmatched junction bases: 6. CDR3 sequence reads: CSVERQGKPEAFF. In nucleotides, the CDR3 is TGCAGCGTTGAACGACAGGGCAAACCTGAAGCTTTCTTT.